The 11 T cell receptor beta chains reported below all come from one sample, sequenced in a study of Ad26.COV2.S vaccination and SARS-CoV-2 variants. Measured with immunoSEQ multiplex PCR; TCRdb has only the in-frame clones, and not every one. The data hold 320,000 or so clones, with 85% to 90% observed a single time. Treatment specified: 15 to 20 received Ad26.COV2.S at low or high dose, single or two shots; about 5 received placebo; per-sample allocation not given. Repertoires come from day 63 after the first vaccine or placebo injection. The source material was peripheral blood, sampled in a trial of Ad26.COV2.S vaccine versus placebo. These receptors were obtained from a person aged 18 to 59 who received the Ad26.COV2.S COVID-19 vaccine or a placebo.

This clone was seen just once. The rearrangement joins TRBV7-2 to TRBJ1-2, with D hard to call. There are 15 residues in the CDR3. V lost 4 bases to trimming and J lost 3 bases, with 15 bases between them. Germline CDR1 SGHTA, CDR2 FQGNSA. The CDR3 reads CASSSTPPPHYGYTF. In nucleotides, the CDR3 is TGTGCCAGCAGCTCCACCCCCCCGCCCCACTATGGCTACACCTTC.

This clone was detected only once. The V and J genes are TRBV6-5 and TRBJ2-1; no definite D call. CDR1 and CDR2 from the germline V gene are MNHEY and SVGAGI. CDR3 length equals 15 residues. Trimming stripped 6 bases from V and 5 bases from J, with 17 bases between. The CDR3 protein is CASRTPGSPNNEQFF. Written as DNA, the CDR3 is TGTGCCAGCAGGACTCCCGGGTCACCAAACAATGAGCAGTTCTTC.

CDR3 nucleotide sequence: TGTGCCAGCCACCTGACAGTGTACACTGAAGCTTTCTTT. As protein: CASHLTVYTEAFF. The chain links TRBV19 to TRBJ1-1, with D maybe TRBD1 (5 bases). The CDR3 has 13 residues. Germline-derived CDR1 and CDR2 are LNHDA and SQIVND (reference sequence). V lost 9 bases and J lost 3, with 14 bases in between.

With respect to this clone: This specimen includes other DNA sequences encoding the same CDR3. CDR3 region: CATSRGRQGLNTEAFF. CDR3 nucleotide sequence: TGTGCCACCAGCAGAGGTAGGCAGGGGTTGAACACTGAAGCTTTCTTT. This chain links TRBV15 with TRBJ1-1; D is possibly TRBD1 (6 bases). The CDR3 is 16 amino acids. Looked up from germline, CDR1 is LNHNV and CDR2 is YYDKDF (reference sequence). Trimming took 1 base from V and 0 from J, leaving 12 bases between them.

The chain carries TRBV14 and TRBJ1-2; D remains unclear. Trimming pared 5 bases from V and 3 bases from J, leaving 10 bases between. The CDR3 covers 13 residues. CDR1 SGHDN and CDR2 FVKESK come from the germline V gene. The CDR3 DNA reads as TGTGCCAGCAGCGCCGGGTTGGACTATGGCTACACCTTC. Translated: CASSAGLDYGYTF. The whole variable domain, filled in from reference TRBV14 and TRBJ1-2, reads EAGVTQFPSHSVIEKGQTVTLRCDPISGHDNLYWYRRVMGKEIKFLLHFVKESKQDESGMPNNRFLAERTGGTYSTLKVQPAELEDSGVYFCASSAGLDYGYTFGSGTRLTVV.

CDR3 residues: CASSPRAVNTEAFF. Here the CDR3 DNA reads TGTGCCAGCAGCCCGAGGGCGGTTAACACTGAAGCTTTCTTT. The chain combines TRBV9 with TRBJ1-1; the D is unclear. Looked up from germline, CDR1 is SGDLS and CDR2 is YYNGEE. Between the trimmed V and J ends, which lost 4 bases and 2 bases, there was a span of 12 bases. The CDR3 covers 14 residues. The whole variable domain, filled in from reference TRBV9 and TRBJ1-1, reads DSGVTQTPKHLITATGQRVTLRCSPRSGDLSVYWYQQSLDQGLQFLIQYYNGEERAKGNILERFSAQQFPDLHSELNLSSLELGDSALYFCASSPRAVNTEAFFGQGTRLTVV.

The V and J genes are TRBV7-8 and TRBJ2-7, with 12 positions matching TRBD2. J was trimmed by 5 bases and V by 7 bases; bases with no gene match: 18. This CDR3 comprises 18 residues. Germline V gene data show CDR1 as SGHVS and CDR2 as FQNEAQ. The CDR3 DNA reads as TGTGCCAGCACCCGAGGGTGGGCTAGCGGGGGGGCCCGAAACGAGCAGTACTTC. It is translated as CASTRGWASGGARNEQYF.

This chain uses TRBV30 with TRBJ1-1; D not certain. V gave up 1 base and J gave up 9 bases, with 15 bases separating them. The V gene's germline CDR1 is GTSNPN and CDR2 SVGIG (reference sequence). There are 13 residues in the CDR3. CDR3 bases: TGTGCCTGGAGTGGGACGGTCCGACTCCAAGCTTTCTTT. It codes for CAWSGTVRLQAFF.

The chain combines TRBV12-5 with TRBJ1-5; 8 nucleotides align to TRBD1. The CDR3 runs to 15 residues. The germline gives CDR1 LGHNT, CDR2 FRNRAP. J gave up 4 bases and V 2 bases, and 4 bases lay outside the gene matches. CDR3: CASGLYDRGNQPQHF. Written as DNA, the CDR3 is TGTGCTAGTGGTTTGTATGACAGGGGAAATCAGCCCCAGCATTTT.

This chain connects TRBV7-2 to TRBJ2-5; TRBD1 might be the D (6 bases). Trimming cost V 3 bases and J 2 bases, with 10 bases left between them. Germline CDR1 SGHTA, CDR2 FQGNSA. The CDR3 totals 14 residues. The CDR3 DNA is TGTGCCAGCAGCTTTGGGGGCGGGCAAGAGACCCAGTACTTC. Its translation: CASSFGGGQETQYF.

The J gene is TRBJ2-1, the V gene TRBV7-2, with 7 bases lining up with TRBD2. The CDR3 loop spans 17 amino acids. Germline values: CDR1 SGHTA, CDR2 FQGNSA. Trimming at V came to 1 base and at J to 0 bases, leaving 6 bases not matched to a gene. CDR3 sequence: CASSLERGLSSYNEQFF. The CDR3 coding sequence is TGTGCCAGCAGCTTAGAGCGGGGACTGAGCTCCTACAATGAGCAGTTCTTC.